One and the same sample provided the 10 T cell receptor beta chains below, sequenced in a study of blood T cell repertoires in COVID-19 (dated by TCRdb to about 2020). Receptor libraries were prepared by the immunoSEQ multiplex PCR assay. TCRdb re-hosts the immuneACCESS table, in-frame sequences only. Its copies lack some clones; in the studies checked, an unresolved V gene accounts for under half of them, and the cause for the rest is not known. The sample table holds 200,000 to 300,000 clones, of which 85% to 90% were seen once. The ten largest clones represent 5.2% of the sample. Sequenced input: peripheral blood. The source of these receptors is a woman aged 55-69 years with COVID-19, enrolled during active disease.

The genes are TRBV2 and TRBJ1-3; D gene uncertain. V was clipped by 5 bases and J by 4 bases, with 9 bases between them. This CDR3 contains 13 residues. CDR1 and CDR2 (germline): SNHLY, FYNNEI. CDR3 sequence: CASSSNLGNTIYF. CDR3 DNA sequence: TGTGCCAGCAGTTCCAACTTGGGAAACACCATATATTTT.

The chain uses TRBV14 and TRBJ2-1; D is ambiguous. V lost 0 bases, J lost 9 bases, and 6 bases lay in between. Germline CDR1 SGHDN, CDR2 FVKESK. The CDR3 totals 12 residues. The CDR3 reads CASSQEVSEQFF. CDR3 bases: TGTGCCAGCAGCCAAGAAGTGAGTGAGCAGTTCTTC.

The chain couples TRBV4-1 to TRBJ2-5; tentatively, D is TRBD1 (6 bases). The germline V gene encodes CDR1 MGHRA and CDR2 YSYEKL. The CDR3 is 13 amino acids. V was shortened by 4 bases and J by 5 bases, with 11 bases between the two germline ends. CDR3 bases: TGCGCCAGCAGCCCGCAGAGGGGGGAGACCCAGTACTTC. This translates into CASSPQRGETQYF.

J is TRBJ1-3 and V is TRBV28, with D hard to call. The CDR3 extends over 17 amino acids. Germline V gene sequence: CDR1 MDHEN, CDR2 SYDVKM. Trimming took 5 bases from V and 0 from J, leaving 17 bases between them. CDR3 in DNA: TGTGCCAGCAGTCTACCTGGCGGGGTACGCTCTGGAAACACCATATATTTT. This gives the protein CASSLPGGVRSGNTIYF.

The rearrangement uses TRBV30 and TRBJ2-7, with D possibly TRBD2 on 5 matching bases. V was trimmed by 5 bases and J by 0 bases, leaving 17 bases between them. CDR1 and CDR2 from the germline V gene are GTSNPN and SVGIG (reference sequence). This CDR3 region has 15 residues. CDR3 sequence (DNA): TGTGCCTGGGGTCACGGGGAAAGGAACTCCTACGAGCAGTACTTC. It translates to CAWGHGERNSYEQYF.

The chain uses TRBV6-2 or TRBV6-3 and TRBJ1-5; possibly TRBD1 for D (5 bases). This CDR3 spans 15 amino acids. Germline loops: CDR1 MNHEY, CDR2 SVGEGT. The V end was cut by 4 bases, the J end by 9 bases, with 19 bases between. Here the CDR3 DNA reads TGTGCCAGCAGTTCCCCGACAGACCTCGGGCGGCCCCAGCATTTT. Translated: CASSSPTDLGRPQHF.

Comment on this clone: Other DNA sequences in this specimen translate into the identical CDR3. This chain connects TRBV18 to TRBJ1-2; D unclear. V gave up 0 bases and J gave up 2 bases, with 7 bases separating them. The CDR3 contains 14 residues. CDR1 KGHSH and CDR2 LQKENI come from the germline V gene. The CDR3 loop is CASSPPSLNYGYTF. The CDR3 DNA is TGTGCCAGCTCACCACCGTCTCTGAACTATGGCTACACCTTC.

This chain uses TRBV28 with TRBJ1-2; 9 bases map to TRBD1. With 5 bases clipped from V and 8 bases from J, the junction kept 9 bases outside the gene matches. This CDR3 spans 14 amino acids. CDR1 is MDHEN, CDR2 SYDVKM, per germline. CDR3 amino acids: CASSPRDRAGGYTF. The CDR3 DNA reads TGTGCCAGCAGTCCCAGGGACAGGGCCGGAGGCTACACCTTC.

The chain links TRBV6-1 to TRBJ1-4; no firm D call. Germline CDR1 reads MNHNS; CDR2 reads SASEGT. Trimming removed 1 base at V and 2 bases at J, with 8 bases between. CDR3 length: 15 residues. The CDR3 nucleotides read TGTGCCAGCAGTGAAGAAAGACTTACTAATGAAAAACTGTTTTTT. This encodes CASSEERLTNEKLFF.

The rearrangement links TRBV6-6 to TRBJ1-2; D call uncertain. The CDR3 spans 14 residues. The V and J ends lost 6 bases and 4 bases respectively, with 15 bases between them. Per the germline V gene, CDR1 is MNHNY and CDR2 is SVGAGI (reference sequence). CDR3 loop: CASSRGFGSYGYTF. CDR3 DNA: TGTGCCAGCAGCCGAGGGTTTGGGAGCTATGGCTACACCTTC.